The 31 T cell receptor beta chains below all came from one sample that was sequenced in a study of T cell repertoires in cytomegalovirus infection (dated by TCRdb to 2018 to 2020). The instrument was an Illumina HiSeq 1500. TCRdb reprocessing: public reads trimmed at Q25 with fastp, clones called with MiXCR, in-frame beta chains kept. Each CDR3 protein appears once, grouped with its most common genes and DNA. The sample yields 750,000 to 950,000 distinct CDR3 sequences; almost 30% were counted once. The ten largest clones capture 10% to 15% of the sample. Interpreted using the paper, the treatment or condition label stands for: in vitro stimulation with specific CMV peptide epitopes to enrich CMV-specific T cells. These receptors' targets are unknown. This specimen consisted of cultured CD8+ T cells from PBMCs, obtained from culture after CMV antigen stimulation. Receptor source: a human donor in good health (CMV status not recorded). Some clones in this sample may be carry-over from other donors' samples.

The chain combines TRBV4-1 with TRBJ2-1; tentative D call: TRBD2 (7 bases). CDR3 length: 16 amino acids. CDR1 MGHRA and CDR2 YSYEKL come from the germline V gene. With 3 bases removed from V and 1 base from J, the gap between germline ends came to 13 bases. The CDR3 DNA reads TGCGCCAGCAGCCAGAGGGGGGGACGGTCCTACAATGAGCAGTTCTTC. Amino acids: CASSQRGGRSYNEQFF.

This clonotype was observed a handful of times. The CDR3 loop reads CATSSLGDRVSNEQFF. CDR3 DNA: TGTGCCACCAGCTCCCTCGGGGACAGGGTCTCCAATGAGCAGTTCTTC. The chain couples TRBV15 to TRBJ2-1; 9 bases fit TRBD1. V dropped 5 bases and J dropped 6; count of bases not matched to a gene: 11. Germline CDR1 reads LNHNV; CDR2 reads YYDKDF (reference sequence). The CDR3 totals 16 residues.

This clonotype was counted only a few times. V usage is TRBV27 and J usage is TRBJ2-1; D is possibly TRBD1 (6 bases). Trimming removed 9 bases from V and 10 bases from J, with 13 bases in between. The germline CDR1 and CDR2 sequences are MNHEY and SMNVEV (reference sequence). The CDR3 spans 11 residues. The CDR3 DNA follows: TGTGCCAGTACAACCGGGACAGAGCAGTTCTTC. This codes for CASTTGTEQFF.

This clonotype has a handful of counts. The chain joins TRBV27 to TRBJ1-2; D call uncertain. Germline loops: CDR1 MNHEY, CDR2 SMNVEV (reference sequence). V was shortened by 5 bases and J by 0 bases, with 13 bases between the two germline ends. The CDR3 runs to 15 residues. The CDR3 DNA follows: TGTGCCAGCAGTAGAAACAGCTTAGCTAACTATGGCTACACCTTC. Its protein is CASSRNSLANYGYTF.

In this sample, this clonotype turned up many times. The chain employs TRBV7-2 and TRBJ2-3; 7 bases match TRBD2. The ends lost 6 bases at V and 0 bases at J; junction bases unmatched: 3. The germline CDR1 and CDR2 sequences are SGHTA and FQGNSA. The CDR3 runs 14 residues. CDR3 in amino acids: CASSQAGSTDTQYF. CDR3 bases: TGTGCCAGCAGTCAAGCGGGGAGCACAGATACGCAGTATTTT.

The sample holds a few counts of this clonotype. The rearrangement joins TRBV18 to TRBJ2-1; weak D call: TRBD1 (6 bases). This CDR3 has 18 amino acids. Germline V CDR1 and CDR2: KGHSH, LQKENI. The V and J ends lost 2 bases and 0 bases respectively, with 17 bases between them. CDR3 loop: CASSPGTRIGSSYNEQFF. The CDR3 nucleotides are TGTGCCAGCTCACCAGGGACAAGGATTGGGAGCTCCTACAATGAGCAGTTCTTC.

This chain joins TRBV10-3 and TRBJ2-2; TRBD1 agrees at 11 bases. CDR1 and CDR2 from the germline V gene are ENHRY and SYGVKD. Trimming removed 5 bases from V and 7 bases from J; junction bases left unmatched: 6. This CDR3 region has 15 residues. CDR3 DNA sequence: TGTGCCATCAGTCCCGGGACAGGGGGGATCGGGGAGCTGTTTTTT. This sequence encodes CAISPGTGGIGELFF.

The rearrangement uses TRBV19 and TRBJ1-5, with 7 bases identical to TRBD1. V shed 7 bases, J shed 5 bases, and the junction held 14 bases outside the gene matches. Per germline, CDR1 LNHDA and CDR2 SQIVND (reference sequence). The CDR3 runs to 16 residues. The CDR3 is CASIAVGGQAYQPQHF. CDR3 coding DNA: TGTGCCAGTATCGCCGTAGGGGGCCAAGCCTATCAGCCCCAGCATTTT.

This clonotype was detected many times. J is TRBJ1-2 and V is TRBV12-3 or TRBV12-4, with D possibly being TRBD1 (6 bases). Trimming removed 7 bases at V and 9 bases at J, with 21 bases between. The CDR3 has 14 residues. The CDR3 bases are TGTGCCAGCACCCCGAGGTGGGGGGCAGGTAGCTACACCTTC. Amino acids: CASTPRWGAGSYTF.

The rearrangement links TRBV7-8 to TRBJ1-6; tentative D call: TRBD1 (5 bases). CDR1 and CDR2 from the germline V gene are SGHVS and FQNEAQ. V lost 0 bases and J 7 bases, leaving 10 bases between the germline ends. The CDR3 is made up of 15 amino acids. CDR3 nucleotide sequence: TGTGCCAGCAGCTTAGCCAGGGCCACCAATTCACCCCTCCACTTT. This sequence encodes CASSLARATNSPLHF.

This clonotype appeared many times. This chain joins TRBV7-2 and TRBJ1-5, with D perhaps matching TRBD1 (5 bases). Trimming shortened V by 0 bases and J by 2 bases, and 11 bases separated the two germline ends. Germline lookup yields CDR1 SGHTA and CDR2 FQGNSA. There are 16 residues in the CDR3. CDR3 sequence: CASSLAGAGGNQPQHF. The CDR3 DNA follows: TGTGCCAGCAGCTTAGCCGGGGCAGGCGGCAATCAGCCCCAGCATTTT. Full variable domain (outside the CDR3, taken from reference TRBV7-2 and TRBJ1-5): GAGVSQSPSNKVTEKGKDVELRCDPISGHTALYWYRQSLGQGLEFLIYFQGNSAPDKSGLPSDRFSAERTGGSVSTLTIQRTQQEDSAVYLCASSLAGAGGNQPQHFGDGTRLSIL.

In its sample, this clonotype was seen a few times. The chain employs TRBV20-1 and TRBJ1-1; TRBD1 aligns across 10 bases. CDR1 and CDR2 (germline): DFQATT, SNEGSKA (reference sequence). Trimming at V came to 6 bases and at J to 6 bases, leaving 10 bases not matched to a gene. The CDR3 has 14 residues. The CDR3 sequence is CSAITGQGTPEAFF. Written as DNA, the CDR3 is TGCAGTGCAATAACGGGACAGGGGACGCCTGAAGCTTTCTTT.

The V gene is TRBV13, the J gene TRBJ2-7, with 11 bases fitting TRBD2. CDR1 is PRHDT and CDR2 is FYEKMQ in the germline V gene (reference sequence). This CDR3 has 15 amino acids. V lost 4 bases, J lost 3 bases, and 5 bases stayed unmatched. This chain's CDR3 is CASSSSGGPFYEQYV. CDR3 bases: TGTGCCAGCAGCTCTAGCGGGGGGCCCTTCTACGAGCAGTACGTC.

The V and J genes are TRBV19 and TRBJ2-1; D may correspond to TRBD1 or TRBD2 (6 bases each). V shed 7 bases and J shed 9 bases, with 19 bases lying between them. This CDR3 is built from 14 residues. Looked up from germline, CDR1 is LNHDA and CDR2 is SQIVND (reference sequence). CDR3 sequence: CASKGEDSVGEQFF. The CDR3 DNA reads as TGTGCCAGTAAGGGGGAGGACAGCGTGGGTGAGCAGTTCTTC.

This clonotype occurred many times. The chain links TRBV7-6 to TRBJ2-1; 8 bases map to TRBD2. Germline V CDR1 and CDR2: SGHVS, FNYEAQ. Trimming took 1 base from V and 8 from J; bases not matched to a gene: 4. The CDR3 contains 14 residues. CDR3 sequence: CASSLELAVDEQFF. CDR3 nucleotides: TGTGCCAGCAGCTTAGAACTAGCGGTAGATGAGCAGTTCTTC.

This rearrangement joins TRBV6-2 or TRBV6-3 to TRBJ2-1; 9 bases map to TRBD2. Trimming took 0 bases from V and 8 from J; bases not matched to a gene: 11. Germline V gene sequence: CDR1 MNHEY, CDR2 SVGEGT. CDR3 length: 17 amino acids. This CDR3 is CASSYSAGGLYVDEQFF. The CDR3 DNA reads as TGTGCCAGCAGTTACTCGGCGGGGGGGCTTTATGTCGATGAGCAGTTCTTC.

Only a few counts were recorded for this clonotype. This chain connects TRBV6-5 to TRBJ2-6, with unresolved D. V lost 2 bases, J lost 11 bases, and 16 bases lay in between. This CDR3 is built from 15 residues. The germline V gene encodes CDR1 MNHEY and CDR2 SVGAGI. CDR3 loop: CASSYVPTSFDVLTF. CDR3 DNA: TGTGCCAGCAGTTACGTACCCACTTCTTTCGACGTCCTGACTTTC.

The table lists this clonotype with many counts. The V gene is TRBV12-3 or TRBV12-4, the J gene TRBJ1-1, with D maybe TRBD1 (6 bases). The CDR3 has 15 amino acids. V lost 2 bases, J lost 2 bases, and 12 bases lay in between. The CDR3 loop is CASSLPGTPNTEAFF. The CDR3 region has the DNA TGTGCCAGCAGTTTACCCGGGACACCAAACACTGAAGCTTTCTTT.

The gene calls are TRBV2 and TRBJ2-3; 8 bases fit TRBD2. The CDR3 loop spans 14 amino acids. Germline lookup yields CDR1 SNHLY and CDR2 FYNNEI. The J segment lost 5 bases and the V segment lost 6 bases, leaving 7 bases of the junction unmatched. The CDR3 DNA is TGTGCCAGCAGCGACGGGGGGGCCAAAGATACGCAGTATTTT. Protein: CASSDGGAKDTQYF.

This chain links TRBV12-5 with TRBJ1-1; D not resolved. Germline V gene sequence: CDR1 LGHNT, CDR2 FRNRAP. The CDR3 spans 16 residues. Between the trimmed V and J ends, which lost 0 bases and 1 base, there was a span of 12 bases. CDR3 sequence (DNA): TGTGCTAGTGGTTTGGTACATGGGAGGGAGAACACTGAAGCTTTCTTT. Its translation is CASGLVHGRENTEAFF.

This clonotype was recorded many times. This sequence joins TRBV6-6 and TRBJ2-3; tentatively, D is TRBD1 (5 bases). CDR3 length equals 12 residues. Deletions cut 8 bases from V and 0 bases from J, with 6 bases between. The germline V gene encodes CDR1 MNHNY and CDR2 SVGAGI (reference sequence). The CDR3 protein is CASGASTDTQYF. In nucleotides, the CDR3 is TGTGCCAGCGGGGCTAGCACAGATACGCAGTATTTT.

The chain employs TRBV10-3 and TRBJ2-1, with no clear D. Germline V lookup: CDR1 ENHRY, CDR2 SYGVKD. The CDR3 loop spans 16 amino acids. V lost 2 bases and J 2 bases, leaving 13 bases between the germline ends. The CDR3 sequence: CAISEPGVGPYNEQFF. The CDR3 DNA is TGTGCCATCAGTGAGCCCGGCGTAGGACCCTACAATGAGCAGTTCTTC.

This chain links TRBV18 with TRBJ1-3; perhaps TRBD1 as D (5 bases). Per germline, CDR1 KGHSH and CDR2 LQKENI. V gave up 2 bases and J gave up 4 bases, with 9 bases separating them. The CDR3 extends over 14 amino acids. The CDR3 region has the DNA TGTGCCAGCTCACCAGAAGGGGCCGGAAACACCATATATTTT. Amino acid sequence: CASSPEGAGNTIYF.

This clonotype was detected many times. The chain employs TRBV5-6 and TRBJ2-7, with D perhaps TRBD1 (5 bases). The CDR3 has 12 amino acids. The germline V gene encodes CDR1 SGHDT and CDR2 YYEEEE. V shed 4 bases and J shed 4 bases, with 9 bases lying between them. The CDR3: CASSVDRYEQYF. Written as DNA, the CDR3 is TGTGCCAGCAGCGTCGACAGATACGAGCAGTACTTC.

The chain has TRBV19 and TRBJ2-7; possibly TRBD1 for D (6 bases). V lost 1 base and J lost 6, with 16 bases in between. The CDR3 covers 15 residues. From germline, CDR1 is LNHDA and CDR2 SQIVND (reference sequence). In nucleotides, the CDR3 is TGTGCCAGTAGTATAGTTGCAGGGGCGACTCCCGAGCAGTACTTC. As protein: CASSIVAGATPEQYF.

A few counts support this clonotype. The chain employs TRBV18 and TRBJ2-1; D remains ambiguous. V was cut by 1 base and J by 4 bases, with 8 bases left in between. The CDR3 loop spans 14 amino acids. Germline V gene lookup returns CDR1 KGHSH and CDR2 LQKENI. The CDR3 region has the DNA TGTGCCAGCTCACCACTGGCAGAATACAATGAGCAGTTCTTC. It specifies CASSPLAEYNEQFF.

The chain carries TRBV12-3 or TRBV12-4 and TRBJ2-2; the match to TRBD2 covers 9 bases. This CDR3 has 18 amino acids. V trimming: 4 bases; J trimming: 8 bases; junction bases outside the gene matches: 17. The CDR3 DNA is TGTGCCAGCAGTTGGCATAACTTAGCGGGGGTAAATGGGGGGGAGCTGTTTTTT. The encoded protein is CASSWHNLAGVNGGELFF.

V is TRBV6-1 and J is TRBJ2-3; a weak D match, TRBD1 (6 bases). This CDR3 is built from 13 residues. The germline V gene has CDR1 MNHNS and CDR2 SASEGT. V was pared by 6 bases and J by 1 base, with 8 bases between. The chain's CDR3 is CASRKGGTDTQYF. For the CDR3, the DNA is TGTGCCAGCAGGAAGGGGGGCACAGATACGCAGTATTTT.

The chain carries TRBV19 and TRBJ1-5, with 8 bases lining up with TRBD1. CDR3 length: 18 amino acids. Germline-derived CDR1 and CDR2 are LNHDA and SQIVND (reference sequence). V trimming: 0 bases; J trimming: 4 bases; junction bases outside the gene matches: 11. The chain's CDR3 is CASSIDHRGAAWNQPQHF. The CDR3 DNA follows: TGTGCCAGTAGTATAGATCACAGGGGGGCGGCTTGGAATCAGCCCCAGCATTTT.

In this sample, this clonotype turned up a few times. The chain has TRBV6-5 and TRBJ2-7; D perhaps matches TRBD2 (5 bases). This CDR3 comprises 14 residues. CDR1 and CDR2 from the germline V gene are MNHEY and SVGAGI. V lost 5 bases and J lost 0, with 11 bases in between. CDR3 sequence (DNA): TGTGCCAGCAGTGGAATGAGGGACTCCTACGAGCAGTACTTC. Its protein product is CASSGMRDSYEQYF.

The genes are TRBV6-4 and TRBJ2-7; 9 bases fit TRBD2. Germline assignment: CDR1 MRHNA and CDR2 SNTAGT. This CDR3 is built from 14 residues. V was pared by 3 bases and J by 3 bases, with 3 bases of the junction left unmatched. The CDR3, as DNA: TGTGCCAGCAGTGAAGCGGGGGGCGACTACGAGCAGTACTTC. Translation: CASSEAGGDYEQYF.